The 25 T cell receptor beta chains below all came from one sample that was sequenced in a study of CD8 T cells in ankylosing spondylitis. Study-wide results and limits: The study identified a TCR beta motif of roughly eight highly homologous variants that appeared characteristic of ankylosing spondylitis blood.

For these receptors, no antigen is known. TCRdb used MiXCR to reprocess the 5' RACE reads, holding one entry per CDR3 protein. The table includes more than 500,000 distinct CDR3 sequences, about 5.4% detected once. Material: blood, either unsorted or a sorted T cell fraction (not recorded which). All receptors come from a male donor with ankylosing spondylitis.

This clonotype was observed at least ten times. The V and J genes are TRBV12-3 or TRBV12-4 and TRBJ1-2, with D unresolved. The CDR3 loop spans 13 amino acids. V lost 1 base, J lost 8 bases, and 11 bases lay in between. Here the CDR3 reads CASSLVLWRGYTF. CDR3 nucleotides: TGTGCCAGCAGTTTAGTACTATGGAGGGGCTACACCTTC.

This clonotype was seen ten or more times. CDR3 bases: TGTGCCAGCAGCTCGCTACGTACAGGGCACACTGAAGCTTTCTTT. Translating it yields CASSSLRTGHTEAFF. The rearrangement uses TRBV5-6 and TRBJ1-1; tentative D call: TRBD1 (6 bases). The V and J ends lost 3 bases and 3 bases respectively, with 15 bases between them. The germline V gene has CDR1 SGHDT and CDR2 YYEEEE. This CDR3 contains 15 residues. Based on the CDR3 plus reference TRBV5-6 and TRBJ1-1, the full variable domain is DAGVTQSPTHLIKTRGQQVTLRCSPKSGHDTVSWYQQALGQGPQFIFQYYEEEERQRGNFPDRFSGHQFPNYSSELNVNALLLGDSALYLCASSSLRTGHTEAFFGQGTRLTVV.

This clonotype was recorded many times. The gene calls are TRBV6-1 and TRBJ1-5; 7 bases line up with TRBD1. Germline loops: CDR1 MNHNS, CDR2 SASEGT. The CDR3 totals 14 residues. The V and J ends lost 6 bases and 4 bases, in that order; junction bases with no gene match: 6. This CDR3 is CASRPQGPNQPQHF. The CDR3 nucleotides are TGTGCCAGCAGACCACAGGGGCCGAATCAGCCCCAGCATTTT.

This clonotype was seen ten or more times. V usage is TRBV20-1 and J usage is TRBJ2-5; 11 bases line up with TRBD2. CDR1 DFQATT and CDR2 SNEGSKA come from the germline V gene (reference sequence). This CDR3 has 15 residues. V dropped 3 bases and J dropped 1; count of bases not matched to a gene: 4. The CDR3 DNA reads as TGCAGTGCTAGCCCGACTAGCGGGGCCCAAGAGACCCAGTACTTC. This gives the protein CSASPTSGAQETQYF.

The chain joins TRBV7-2 to TRBJ2-7; 10 nucleotides line up with TRBD1. Germline-derived CDR1 and CDR2 are SGHTA and FQGNSA. The CDR3 consists of 15 residues. Trimming removed 5 bases from V and 2 bases from J; junction bases left unmatched: 6. CDR3 loop: CASSERQGATYEQYF. The DNA for the CDR3 is TGTGCCAGCAGCGAACGACAGGGGGCCACCTACGAGCAGTACTTC.

This clonotype was detected ten times or more. The V gene is TRBV4-1, the J gene TRBJ1-4, with 8 bases that match TRBD1. The germline gives CDR1 MGHRA, CDR2 YSYEKL. Trimming removed 9 bases from V and 8 bases from J; junction bases left unmatched: 14. The CDR3 is 15 amino acids. As DNA, the CDR3 is TGCGCCAGTAGGACAGGGACGGCCCAGGAGGAAAAACTGTTTTTT. Translation gives CASRTGTAQEEKLFF.

Only a few counts were recorded for this clonotype. This chain uses TRBV18 with TRBJ2-1, with D perhaps TRBD1 (5 bases). Trimming took 3 bases from V and 4 from J, leaving 19 bases between them. Germline assignment: CDR1 KGHSH and CDR2 LQKENI. The CDR3 contains 17 residues. The CDR3 DNA is TGTGCCAGCTCACCTGTGCTTCGCCAGGGCGGATACAATGAGCAGTTCTTC. Translation gives CASSPVLRQGGYNEQFF.

This clonotype appeared many times. A read error may produce the germline difference seen at one junction end. The chain recombines TRBV20-1 with TRBJ1-4, with D possibly being TRBD1 (6 bases). There are 14 residues in the CDR3. The V gene's germline CDR1 is DFQATT and CDR2 SNEGSKA (reference sequence). This CDR3 is CSARDPAGVGLILF. The CDR3 coding sequence is TGCAGTGCTAGAGATCCGGCAGGGGTCGGATTAATCCTTTTT.

This clonotype was picked up many times. The chain carries TRBV15 and TRBJ2-7; D gene uncertain. This CDR3 has 13 amino acids. The germline V and J ends were trimmed by 5 bases and 2 bases, with 10 bases remaining between them. Germline V gives CDR1 LNHNV, CDR2 YYDKDF (reference sequence). The CDR3 spells CATSLDRTYEQYF. CDR3 in DNA: TGTGCCACCAGCTTGGACCGTACCTACGAGCAGTACTTC.

This clonotype was observed at least ten times. The genes are TRBV9 and TRBJ2-1; D remains unclear. CDR3 size: 11 residues. Germline V gene sequence: CDR1 SGDLS, CDR2 YYNGEE. Trimming stripped 1 base from V and 10 bases from J, with 6 bases between. The CDR3 DNA reads TGTGCCAGCAGCGTACCTGGGGAGCAGTTCTTC. As protein: CASSVPGEQFF.

This clonotype showed up many times. The V call is TRBV14, the J call TRBJ2-1; 7 bases match TRBD2. Germline V gene sequence: CDR1 SGHDN, CDR2 FVKESK. V lost 3 bases to trimming and J lost 3 bases; unmatched junction nucleotides: 2. CDR3 length equals 14 residues. CDR3 DNA sequence: TGTGCCAGCAGCCAGACGGGAGGCTACAATGAGCAGTTCTTC. It yields the protein CASSQTGGYNEQFF.

This clonotype has only a few counts. This chain connects TRBV14 to TRBJ2-7; the match to TRBD1 covers 9 bases. The CDR3 runs to 16 residues. Unmatched junction bases numbered 11, after V lost 4 bases and J lost 4 bases. Germline CDR1 SGHDN, CDR2 FVKESK. CDR3 DNA: TGTGCCAGCAGCCCATTTACGGGACAGGGAAGGTACGAGCAGTACTTC. Its protein is CASSPFTGQGRYEQYF.

The rearrangement joins TRBV7-2 to TRBJ2-1; D is uncertain. This CDR3 region has 15 residues. Germline V gene sequence: CDR1 SGHTA, CDR2 FQGNSA. With 5 bases removed from V and 0 bases from J, the gap between germline ends came to 11 bases. The CDR3 here is CASSTHPASYNEQFF. The DNA of the CDR3 is TGTGCCAGCAGCACCCACCCCGCCTCCTACAATGAGCAGTTCTTC. Full variable domain (rest looked up from reference TRBV7-2 and TRBJ2-1): GAGVSQSPSNKVTEKGKDVELRCDPISGHTALYWYRQSLGQGLEFLIYFQGNSAPDKSGLPSDRFSAERTGGSVSTLTIQRTQQEDSAVYLCASSTHPASYNEQFFGPGTRLTVL.

This clonotype was observed at least ten times. The chain is built from TRBV29-1 and TRBJ2-1; 12 positions match TRBD2. CDR3 length equals 17 residues. Germline lookup yields CDR1 SQVTM and CDR2 ANQGSEA. CDR3 amino acids: CSIPETTSGRLWDEQFF. CDR3 DNA: TGCAGTATTCCTGAAACGACTAGCGGGAGACTTTGGGATGAGCAGTTCTTC.

Ten or more counts support this clonotype. The rearrangement joins TRBV7-9 to TRBJ1-4; D not resolved. CDR3 length: 13 residues. Trimming stripped 1 base from V and 9 bases from J, with 9 bases between. CDR1 SEHNR and CDR2 FQNEAQ come from the germline V gene (reference sequence). The CDR3 is CASSLVGSKKLFF. The CDR3 DNA sequence: TGTGCCAGCAGCTTAGTCGGCTCGAAAAAACTGTTTTTT.

In this sample, this clonotype turned up many times. CDR3 protein: CASSLGRTDSPLHF. CDR3 nucleotide sequence: TGTGCCAGCAGCCTTGGACGGACAGATTCACCCCTCCACTTT. J is TRBJ1-6 and V is TRBV5-5, with D perhaps TRBD1 (6 bases). The V end lost 4 bases, the J end lost 8 bases, and 13 bases lay between the germline ends. CDR1 and CDR2 (germline): SGHKS, YYEKEE (reference sequence). The CDR3 is 14 amino acids.

This chain connects TRBV25-1 to TRBJ1-4, with D unresolved. The V gene lost 3 bases and the J gene lost 8 bases, with 7 bases spanning the gap. CDR1 and CDR2 from the germline V gene are MGHDK and SYGVNS. CDR3 length equals 12 residues. CDR3 sequence: CASSEGVEKLFF. CDR3 DNA sequence: TGTGCCAGCAGTGAGGGCGTCGAAAAACTGTTTTTT.

This clonotype was recorded many times. The CDR3 nucleotides are TGTGCCAGCAGCTTACACAGAGCGGATGCCCTCCACTTT. Translating it yields CASSLHRADALHF. The rearrangement links TRBV7-2 to TRBJ1-6, with D uncertain. V was clipped by 2 bases and J by 14 bases, with 13 bases between them. Germline CDR1 SGHTA, CDR2 FQGNSA. This CDR3 region has 13 residues. The whole variable domain, filled in from reference TRBV7-2 and TRBJ1-6, reads GAGVSQSPSNKVTEKGKDVELRCDPISGHTALYWYRQSLGQGLEFLIYFQGNSAPDKSGLPSDRFSAERTGGSVSTLTIQRTQQEDSAVYLCASSLHRADALHFGNGTRLTVT.

This clonotype was seen at least ten times. The genes are TRBV24-1 and TRBJ2-7; weak D call: TRBD2 (6 bases). V lost 0 bases to trimming and J lost 6 bases, with 11 bases between them. Germline CDR1 reads KGHDR; CDR2 reads SFDVKD. The length of the CDR3 is 14 residues. This CDR3 reads CATSDLGGNGEQYF. In nucleotides, the CDR3 is TGTGCCACCAGTGATTTGGGCGGGAACGGCGAGCAGTACTTC.

This clonotype was seen ten or more times. The chain joins TRBV20-1 to TRBJ2-5, with D possibly being TRBD1 (5 bases). V lost 0 bases, J lost 1 base, and 12 bases lay in between. The CDR3 has 15 residues. Germline CDR1 DFQATT, CDR2 SNEGSKA (reference sequence). The CDR3 coding sequence is TGCAGTGCTAGAGAACGAACAGGAGCCCAAGAGACCCAGTACTTC. Translating gives CSARERTGAQETQYF.

Many counts were recorded for this clonotype. As DNA, the CDR3 is TGTGCCAGCAGCTTAGGGGGGAAGGATACGCAGTATTTT. Amino acid sequence: CASSLGGKDTQYF. This chain uses TRBV11-3 with TRBJ2-3, with D perhaps assigned TRBD1 or TRBD2 (5 bases each). This CDR3 has 13 amino acids. From germline, CDR1 is SGHNT and CDR2 YENEEA. V lost 1 base and J 6 bases, leaving 8 bases between the germline ends. Full variable domain (rest looked up from reference TRBV11-3 and TRBJ2-3): EAGVVQSPRYKIIEKKQPVAFWCNPISGHNTLYWYLQNLGQGPELLIRYENEEAVDDSQLPKDRFSAERLKGVDSTLKIQPAELGDSAVYLCASSLGGKDTQYFGPGTRLTVL.

This clonotype was recorded many times. The chain uses TRBV7-2 and TRBJ2-1; 9 bases match TRBD1. V was clipped by 5 bases and J by 2 bases; unmatched bases: 4. The CDR3 is 15 residues long. Germline CDR1 reads SGHTA; CDR2 reads FQGNSA. CDR3 nucleotide sequence: TGTGCCAGCAGCAGAGGACAGGGGCCCTACAATGAGCAGTTCTTC. Its protein product is CASSRGQGPYNEQFF.

The CDR3 here is CASSPKDGRGPNTGELFF. The CDR3 DNA reads TGCGCCAGCAGCCCCAAGGATGGTCGGGGACCGAACACCGGGGAGCTGTTTTTT. The chain carries TRBV4-1 and TRBJ2-2; D may match TRBD1 or TRBD2 (5 bases each). Deletions cut 4 bases from V and 0 bases from J, with 18 bases between. CDR1 and CDR2 from the germline V gene are MGHRA and YSYEKL. The CDR3 has 18 residues.

Ten or more counts support this clonotype. The V gene is TRBV29-1, the J gene TRBJ2-3, with 7 bases identical to TRBD2. The J segment lost 10 bases and the V segment lost 2 bases, leaving 18 bases of the junction unmatched. CDR3 length: 16 residues. Per the germline V gene, CDR1 is SQVTM and CDR2 is ANQGSEA. The DNA for the CDR3 is TGCAGCGTTGAAAAAACCCAGCGGGGTACCGTAGGCGCGCAGTATTTT. It translates to CSVEKTQRGTVGAQYF.

The rearrangement joins TRBV27 to TRBJ2-7; 12 bases map to TRBD2. The CDR3 covers 14 residues. J gave up 4 bases and V 6 bases, and 4 bases lay outside the gene matches. Germline V lookup: CDR1 MNHEY, CDR2 SMNVEV (reference sequence). CDR3 nucleotides: TGTGCCAGCAGAAGGACTAGCGGGATTTACGAGCAGTACTTC. Translating it yields CASRRTSGIYEQYF.